Each of the 21 T cell receptor beta chains below was sequenced from the same sample in a study of shared clonotypes between healthy human individuals. Profiling relied on immunoSEQ multiplex PCR, and the TCRdb table lists in-frame clones only, not all of them. The sample gives about 380,000 clones, around 96% of which show up once; around 0.29% is in the top ten. The sequencing input was memory CD8+ T cells sorted from blood. This sample's subset: CD45RO+ cells pooled with CCR7-negative TemRA cells. The receptors here all came from a young man in good health.

V is TRBV6-1 and J is TRBJ2-2, with D perhaps TRBD2 (5 bases). V was pared by 4 bases and J by 2 bases, with 8 bases between. Germline values: CDR1 MNHNS, CDR2 SASEGT. The CDR3 contains 14 residues. The CDR3, as DNA: TGTGCCAGCAGTGCCACTAGAAACACCGGGGAGCTGTTTTTT. Translating gives CASSATRNTGELFF.

The chain joins TRBV9 to TRBJ2-3; 7 bases map to TRBD2. The germline V gene encodes CDR1 SGDLS and CDR2 YYNGEE. The V segment lost 6 bases and the J segment 4 bases; nucleotides outside the gene matches: 8. The CDR3 loop spans 14 amino acids. CDR3 sequence: CASTSGGESDTQYF. The CDR3, as DNA: TGTGCCAGCACCTCGGGGGGAGAGTCAGATACGCAGTATTTT.

The rearrangement links TRBV6-1 to TRBJ1-2; 7 nucleotides agree with TRBD1. V lost 4 bases, J lost 8 bases, and 7 bases stayed unmatched. This CDR3 has 13 residues. Germline V CDR1 and CDR2: MNHNS, SASEGT. This CDR3 is CASSVDRVGGYTF. The CDR3 DNA sequence: TGTGCCAGCAGTGTAGACAGGGTGGGGGGCTACACCTTC.

This clone was seen just once. The chain has TRBV29-1 and TRBJ2-3, with TRBD2 matching over 8 bases. V was clipped by 5 bases and J by 1 base; unmatched bases: 5. Germline CDR1 and CDR2: SQVTM and ANQGSEA. This CDR3 has 14 residues. The CDR3 sequence: CSVSGLECTDTQYF. The CDR3 DNA sequence: TGCAGCGTTTCGGGACTAGAGTGCACAGATACGCAGTATTTT.

The CDR3 nucleotides are TGTGCCAGCAGCCAAGAACGGGACAGCACCGCTTTCTTT. Its translation is CASSQERDSTAFF. The chain has TRBV4-2 and TRBJ1-1; TRBD1 agrees at 7 bases. The CDR3 sequence is 13 residues long. With V trimmed by 0 bases and J by 11 bases, 6 bases remained unmatched. Germline V gene sequence: CDR1 LGHNA, CDR2 YNFKEQ.

This clone occurred a few times. Other DNA sequences within the sample encode an identical CDR3. This chain links TRBV5-1 with TRBJ2-3; 10 bases are a match to TRBD2. The CDR3 consists of 14 residues. Germline CDR1 reads SGHRS; CDR2 reads YFSETQ. V gave up 1 base and J gave up 4 bases; unmatched junction bases: 0. The CDR3 spells CASSLLAGADTQYF. For the CDR3, the DNA is TGCGCCAGCAGCTTGCTAGCGGGAGCAGATACGCAGTATTTT.

The CDR3 protein is CASSLGEGANVLTF. CDR3 nucleotide sequence: TGCGCCAGCAGCTTGGGGGAAGGGGCCAACGTCCTGACTTTC. V gene TRBV5-1 combines with J gene TRBJ2-6, with no clear D. Trimming took off 0 bases at V and 4 bases at J, with 5 bases between the two ends. Per germline, CDR1 SGHRS and CDR2 YFSETQ. The CDR3 is made up of 14 amino acids.

This clone has only one observation. Its ends do not fully match the called genes, so a read error is possible. The rearrangement joins TRBV6-4 to TRBJ2-7, with 7 bases matching TRBD1. Germline lookup yields CDR1 MRHNA and CDR2 SNTAGT. The CDR3 spans 18 residues. CDR3 residues: CASTDPPDRQRRTYEQYF. The CDR3 bases are TGTGCCAGCACTGACCCGCCGGACAGGCAACGAAGGACGTACGAGCAGTACTTC.

The V and J genes are TRBV5-1 and TRBJ2-7; 10 nucleotides agree with TRBD1. Germline V gene sequence: CDR1 SGHRS, CDR2 YFSETQ. This CDR3 comprises 16 residues. V was pared by 0 bases and J by 2 bases, with 5 bases of the junction left unmatched. The CDR3 DNA follows: TGCGCCAGCAGCTTGGGTCCCGGGACAGGGGCCTACGAGCAGTACTTC. Translation gives CASSLGPGTGAYEQYF.

The rearrangement uses TRBV28 and TRBJ1-4, with 8 bases lining up with TRBD1. V trimming: 6 bases; J trimming: 8 bases; junction bases outside the gene matches: 11. CDR3 length: 15 residues. The germline V gene encodes CDR1 MDHEN and CDR2 SYDVKM. CDR3 coding DNA: TGTGCCAGCAGGGCCTCCGGGGCAGGGGGCGAAAAACTGTTTTTT. It encodes CASRASGAGGEKLFF.

The chain has TRBV5-1 and TRBJ1-5; 8 nucleotides line up with TRBD1. Germline trimming cut 3 bases from V and 6 bases from J; bases unmatched to any gene: 5. CDR1 is SGHRS, CDR2 YFSETQ, per germline. The CDR3 is 14 amino acids. The CDR3 loop reads CASSSTGESQPQHF. The CDR3 nucleotides are TGCGCCAGCAGCTCGACAGGGGAGAGTCAGCCCCAGCATTTT.

J is TRBJ2-1 and V is TRBV19, with D maybe TRBD2 (8 bases). Trimming removed 6 bases from V and 2 bases from J, with 14 bases in between. The CDR3 runs 15 residues. Germline CDR1 reads LNHDA; CDR2 reads SQIVND (reference sequence). The CDR3, as DNA: TGTGCCAGTAGCTCGGGGGGGACAGCCTACAATGAGCAGTTCTTC. Amino acid sequence: CASSSGGTAYNEQFF.

The V gene is TRBV14, the J gene TRBJ2-1; a possible D gene is TRBD2 (6 bases). Germline values: CDR1 SGHDN, CDR2 FVKESK. The CDR3 sequence is 17 residues long. The V and J ends lost 0 bases and 6 bases respectively, with 18 bases between them. CDR3 in DNA: TGTGCCAGCAGCCAAGATGCCGGTTTAGGAGGGCGCAATGAGCAGTTCTTC. Residues: CASSQDAGLGGRNEQFF.

The J gene is TRBJ2-2, the V gene TRBV29-1; D possibly corresponds to TRBD2 (6 bases). Germline loops: CDR1 SQVTM, CDR2 ANQGSEA. The V end lost 7 bases, the J end lost 8 bases, and 14 bases lay between the germline ends. The length of the CDR3 is 12 residues. CDR3 in amino acids: CSASEAGGELFF. CDR3 DNA: TGCAGCGCCTCCGAGGCGGGAGGGGAGCTGTTTTTT.

The chain combines TRBV6-5 with TRBJ1-2, with 9 bases aligning to TRBD1. V lost 2 bases and J lost 6; bases outside the gene matches: 4. CDR1 is MNHEY and CDR2 is SVGAGI in the germline V gene. CDR3 length: 14 amino acids. In DNA form, the CDR3 reads TGTGCCAGCAGTTACGCGGGACAGGGAAATGGCTACACCTTC. Its translation is CASSYAGQGNGYTF.

The V gene is TRBV28, the J gene TRBJ2-7; possibly TRBD1 for D (5 bases). The length of the CDR3 is 17 residues. Germline assignment: CDR1 MDHEN and CDR2 SYDVKM. V lost 3 bases to trimming and J lost 5 bases, with 23 bases between them. CDR3 sequence: CASSLLDISRKTDEQYF. The CDR3 DNA reads TGTGCCAGCAGTTTGTTGGACATAAGCCGAAAAACCGACGAGCAGTACTTC. The full variable domain, its missing parts supplied by reference TRBV28 and TRBJ2-7, is DVKVTQSSRYLVKRTGEKVFLECVQDMDHENMFWYRQDPGLGLRLIYFSYDVKMKEKGDIPEGYSVSREKKERFSLILESASTNQTSMYLCASSLLDISRKTDEQYFGPGTRLTVT.

This chain links TRBV4-1 with TRBJ2-2; no clear D gene. The CDR3 spans 12 residues. Germline V gives CDR1 MGHRA, CDR2 YSYEKL. Trimming removed 4 bases at V and 5 bases at J, with 5 bases between. Here the CDR3 DNA reads TGCGCCAGCAGCCCCATTACCGGGGAGCTGTTTTTT. The encoded protein is CASSPITGELFF.

CDR3 residues: CASSQASGQGDNEQFF. The CDR3 DNA sequence: TGTGCCAGCAGCCAAGCTAGCGGCCAAGGGGACAATGAGCAGTTCTTC. The V call is TRBV14, the J call TRBJ2-1, with TRBD2 identical over 7 bases. Unmatched junction bases numbered 8, after V lost 1 base and J lost 5 bases. CDR1 is SGHDN and CDR2 is FVKESK in the germline V gene. CDR3 length: 16 residues. Full variable domain (rest looked up from reference TRBV14 and TRBJ2-1): EAGVTQFPSHSVIEKGQTVTLRCDPISGHDNLYWYRRVMGKEIKFLLHFVKESKQDESGMPNNRFLAERTGGTYSTLKVQPAELEDSGVYFCASSQASGQGDNEQFFGPGTRLTVL.

The chain is built from TRBV30 and TRBJ2-7; a weak D match, TRBD1 (6 bases). The CDR3 has 14 amino acids. The germline CDR1 and CDR2 sequences are GTSNPN and SVGIG (reference sequence). The V end lost 0 bases, the J end lost 4 bases, and 13 bases lay between the germline ends. The CDR3: CAWSVGGFGYEQYF. DNA for the CDR3: TGTGCCTGGAGTGTAGGGGGATTTGGGTACGAGCAGTACTTC.

This clone occurred once. This sequence joins TRBV14 and TRBJ1-2; D not resolved. The germline V gene encodes CDR1 SGHDN and CDR2 FVKESK. This CDR3 has 14 residues. V lost 3 bases, J lost 8 bases, and 16 bases lay in between. In nucleotides, the CDR3 is TGTGCCAGCAGCCACGCAGGCAGCCTTTGGGGCTACACCTTC. Protein sequence: CASSHAGSLWGYTF.

The V gene is TRBV4-2, the J gene TRBJ2-1; TRBD1 matches 7 bases. The length of the CDR3 is 19 residues. Germline V gene lookup returns CDR1 LGHNA and CDR2 YNFKEQ. V trimming: 0 bases; J trimming: 0 bases; junction bases outside the gene matches: 11. The CDR3 nucleotides are TGTGCCAGCAGCCAAGAATACGCTACAGGGGCCTTCTCCTACAATGAGCAGTTCTTC. This codes for CASSQEYATGAFSYNEQFF.